A single sample is the source of the 8 T cell receptor beta chains below, sequenced in a study of blood T cell repertoires in COVID-19. Method: immunoSEQ multiplex PCR; TCRdb's copy keeps in-frame clones and lacks some. The data contain more than 150,000 clones, approximately 80% of them singletons. The sequenced sample was peripheral blood. The receptors were sampled from a human donor in a cohort sampled during active COVID-19.

There are a few counts of this clone. The gene calls are TRBV7-2 and TRBJ1-1; no firm D call. V lost 1 base, J lost 1 base, and 10 bases lay in between. The CDR3 is 15 amino acids. Germline lookup yields CDR1 SGHTA and CDR2 FQGNSA. CDR3: CASSLVEGANTEAFF. DNA of the CDR3: TGTGCCAGCAGCTTAGTCGAGGGAGCGAACACTGAAGCTTTCTTT.

The chain joins TRBV5-5 to TRBJ1-2; TRBD1 is a possible D gene (5 bases). Germline CDR1 and CDR2: SGHKS and YYEKEE (reference sequence). V lost 4 bases and J lost 4, with 11 bases in between. The CDR3 contains 13 residues. The CDR3 DNA follows: TGTGCCAGCAGCCTTGGACATAGCTATGGCTACACCTTC. It encodes CASSLGHSYGYTF.

J is TRBJ1-5 and V is TRBV2; D is ambiguous. Germline V gene data show CDR1 as SNHLY and CDR2 as FYNNEI. There are 13 residues in the CDR3. Trimming cost V 6 bases and J 6 bases, with 12 bases left between them. CDR3 nucleotide sequence: TGTGCCAGCAGGGGAGGCGTCGGTCAGCCCCAGCATTTT. This codes for CASRGGVGQPQHF.

This clone appeared a single time. The rearrangement links TRBV15 to TRBJ2-5; no clear D gene. The V end was cut by 1 base, the J end by 3 bases, with 12 bases between. The CDR3 is 15 residues long. The germline CDR1 and CDR2 sequences are LNHNV and YYDKDF (reference sequence). CDR3 residues: CATSRGGDEKETQYF. The CDR3 DNA sequence: TGTGCCACCAGCAGAGGTGGAGATGAAAAAGAGACCCAGTACTTC.

The genes are TRBV6-1 and TRBJ1-5; the D is unclear. The length of the CDR3 is 13 residues. V gave up 0 bases and J gave up 6 bases, with 6 bases separating them. Germline CDR1 MNHNS, CDR2 SASEGT. CDR3 coding DNA: TGTGCCAGCAGTGAAGCGCGGGGTCAGCCCCAGCATTTT. This translates into CASSEARGQPQHF.

A single count supports this clone. J is TRBJ2-5 and V is TRBV11-2, with 13 positions matching TRBD2. The CDR3 contains 16 residues. In germline, CDR1 is SGHAT, CDR2 FQNNGV. V lost 2 bases and J lost 3; bases outside the gene matches: 3. The DNA of the CDR3 is TGTGCCAGCAGCTTAACTAGCGGGGGGGCCGAAGAGACCCAGTACTTC. Its translation: CASSLTSGGAEETQYF.

The chain links TRBV4-1 to TRBJ2-5, with D possibly being TRBD2 (7 bases). Germline V gene sequence: CDR1 MGHRA, CDR2 YSYEKL. The ends were cut back, 3 bases at V and 6 bases at J, with 20 bases in the middle. The CDR3 length is 16 residues. CDR3 protein: CASSQPPGRGGKTQYF. The DNA for the CDR3 is TGCGCCAGCAGCCAGCCACCGGGCAGGGGAGGGAAGACCCAGTACTTC.

The J gene is TRBJ1-3, the V gene TRBV10-3, with 7 bases aligning to TRBD1. With 2 bases clipped from V and 3 bases from J, the junction kept 4 bases outside the gene matches. Per the germline V gene, CDR1 is ENHRY and CDR2 is SYGVKD. This CDR3 region has 15 residues. CDR3 bases: TGTGCCATCAGTGAGCAGGGGGTATTTGGAAACACCATATATTTT. This encodes CAISEQGVFGNTIYF.